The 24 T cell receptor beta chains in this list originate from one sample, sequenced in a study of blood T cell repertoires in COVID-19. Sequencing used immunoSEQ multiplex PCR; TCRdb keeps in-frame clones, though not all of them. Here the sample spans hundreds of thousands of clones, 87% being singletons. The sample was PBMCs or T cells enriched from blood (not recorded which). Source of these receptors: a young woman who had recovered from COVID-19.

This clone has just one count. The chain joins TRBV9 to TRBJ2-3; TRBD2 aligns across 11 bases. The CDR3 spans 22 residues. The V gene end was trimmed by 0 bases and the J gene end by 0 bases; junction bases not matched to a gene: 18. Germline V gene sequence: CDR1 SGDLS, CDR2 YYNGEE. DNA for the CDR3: TGTGCCAGCAGCGTAGGGGGCGGACTAGCGGGCAGCGTTTATCTCAGCACAGATACGCAGTATTTT. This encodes CASSVGGGLAGSVYLSTDTQYF.

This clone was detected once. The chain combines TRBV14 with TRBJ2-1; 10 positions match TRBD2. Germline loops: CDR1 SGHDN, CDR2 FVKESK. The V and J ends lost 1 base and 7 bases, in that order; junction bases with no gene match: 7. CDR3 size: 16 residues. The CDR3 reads CASSQAGLAGVNEQFF. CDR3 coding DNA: TGTGCCAGCAGCCAAGCGGGGCTAGCGGGAGTTAATGAGCAGTTCTTC. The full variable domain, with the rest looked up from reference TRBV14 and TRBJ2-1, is EAGVTQFPSHSVIEKGQTVTLRCDPISGHDNLYWYRRVMGKEIKFLLHFVKESKQDESGMPNNRFLAERTGGTYSTLKVQPAELEDSGVYFCASSQAGLAGVNEQFFGPGTRLTVL.

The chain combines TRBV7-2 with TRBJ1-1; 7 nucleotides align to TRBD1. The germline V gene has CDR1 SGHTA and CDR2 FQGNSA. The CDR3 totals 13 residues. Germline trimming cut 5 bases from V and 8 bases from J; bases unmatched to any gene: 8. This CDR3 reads CASSRGQPPEAFF. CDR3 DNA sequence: TGTGCCAGCAGCCGGGGACAGCCGCCCGAAGCTTTCTTT.

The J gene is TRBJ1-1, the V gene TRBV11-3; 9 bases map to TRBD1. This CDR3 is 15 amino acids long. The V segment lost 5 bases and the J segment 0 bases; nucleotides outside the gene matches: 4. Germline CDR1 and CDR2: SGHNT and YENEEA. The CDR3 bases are TGTGCCAGCAGCCCCAGGACAGGGGTGAACACTGAAGCTTTCTTT. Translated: CASSPRTGVNTEAFF.

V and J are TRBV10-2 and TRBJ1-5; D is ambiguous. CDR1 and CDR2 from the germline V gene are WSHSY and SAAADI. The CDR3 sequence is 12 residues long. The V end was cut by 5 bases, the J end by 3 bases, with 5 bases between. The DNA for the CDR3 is TGCGCCAGCAGTAGAGACAATCAGCCCCAGCATTTT. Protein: CASSRDNQPQHF.

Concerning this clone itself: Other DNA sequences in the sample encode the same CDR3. In nucleotides, the CDR3 is TGTGCCAGCAGCTTATCGGGGGGTGAAAAACTGTTTTTT. It is translated as CASSLSGGEKLFF. The chain joins TRBV7-2 to TRBJ1-4; a weak D match, TRBD1 (5 bases). The V end was cut by 2 bases, the J end by 7 bases, with 8 bases between. CDR1 and CDR2 (germline): SGHTA, FQGNSA. The CDR3 is 13 residues long.

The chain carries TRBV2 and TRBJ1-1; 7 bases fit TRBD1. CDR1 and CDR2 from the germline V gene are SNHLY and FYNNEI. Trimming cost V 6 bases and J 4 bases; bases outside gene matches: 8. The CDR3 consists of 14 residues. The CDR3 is CASRKQGPSTEAFF. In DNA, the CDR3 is TGTGCCAGCAGGAAACAGGGGCCAAGCACTGAAGCTTTCTTT.

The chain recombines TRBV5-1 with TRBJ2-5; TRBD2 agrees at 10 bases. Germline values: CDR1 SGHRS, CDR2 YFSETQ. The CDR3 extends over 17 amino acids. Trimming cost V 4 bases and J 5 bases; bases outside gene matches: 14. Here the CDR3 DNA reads TGCGCCAGCAGCGGGGGGTTCCTAGCGGGAGTCGGTGAGACCCAGTACTTC. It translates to CASSGGFLAGVGETQYF.

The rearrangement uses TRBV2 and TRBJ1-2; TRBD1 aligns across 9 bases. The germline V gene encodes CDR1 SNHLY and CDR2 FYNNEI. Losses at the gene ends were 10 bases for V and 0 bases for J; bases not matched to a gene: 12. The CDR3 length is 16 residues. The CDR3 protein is CATYRRDRETNYGYTF. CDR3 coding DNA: TGTGCCACTTACCGCCGGGACAGGGAAACTAACTATGGCTACACCTTC.

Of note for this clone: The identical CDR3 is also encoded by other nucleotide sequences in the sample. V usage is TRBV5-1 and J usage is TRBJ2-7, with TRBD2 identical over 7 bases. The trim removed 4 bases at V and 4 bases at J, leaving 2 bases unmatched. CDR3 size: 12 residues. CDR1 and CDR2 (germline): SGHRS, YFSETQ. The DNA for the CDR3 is TGCGCCAGCAGCCCCGGGGGGTACGAGCAGTACTTC. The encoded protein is CASSPGGYEQYF. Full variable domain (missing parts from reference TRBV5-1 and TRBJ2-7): KAGVTQTPRYLIKTRGQQVTLSCSPISGHRSVSWYQQTPGQGLQFLFEYFSETQRNKGNFPGRFSGRQFSNSRSEMNVSTLELGDSALYLCASSPGGYEQYFGPGTRLTVT.

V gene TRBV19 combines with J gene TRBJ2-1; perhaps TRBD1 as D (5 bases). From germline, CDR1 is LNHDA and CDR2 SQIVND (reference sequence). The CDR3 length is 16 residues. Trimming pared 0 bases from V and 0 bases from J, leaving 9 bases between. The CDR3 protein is CASSIDQGVSYNEQFF. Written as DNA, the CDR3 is TGTGCCAGTAGTATAGACCAAGGGGTCTCCTACAATGAGCAGTTCTTC.

The CDR3 region is CASSLTTPGYEQYF. The CDR3 nucleotides read TGTGCCAGCAGCTTGACGACTCCTGGCTACGAGCAGTACTTC. The rearrangement links TRBV7-9 to TRBJ2-7, with D unclear. From germline, CDR1 is SEHNR and CDR2 FQNEAQ (reference sequence). V gave up 3 bases and J gave up 3 bases, with 12 bases separating them. The CDR3 is 14 residues long.

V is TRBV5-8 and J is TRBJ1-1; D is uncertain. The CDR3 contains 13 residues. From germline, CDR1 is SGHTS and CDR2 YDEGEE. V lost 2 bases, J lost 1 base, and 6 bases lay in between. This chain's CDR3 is CASSFRRNTEAFF. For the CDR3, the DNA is TGTGCCAGCAGCTTCCGGAGGAACACTGAAGCTTTCTTT. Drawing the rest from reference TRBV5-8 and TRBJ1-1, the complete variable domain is EAGVTQSPTHLIKTRGQQATLRCSPISGHTSVYWYQQALGLGLQFLLWYDEGEERNRGNFPPRFSGRQFPNYSSELNVNALELEDSALYLCASSFRRNTEAFFGQGTRLTVV.

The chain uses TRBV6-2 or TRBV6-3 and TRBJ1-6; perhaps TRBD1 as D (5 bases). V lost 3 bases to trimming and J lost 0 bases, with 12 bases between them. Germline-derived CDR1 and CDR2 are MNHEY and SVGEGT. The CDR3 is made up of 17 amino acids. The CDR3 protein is CASSYLTGGSYNSPLHF. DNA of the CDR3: TGTGCCAGCAGTTATCTTACAGGTGGCTCCTATAATTCACCCCTCCACTTT.

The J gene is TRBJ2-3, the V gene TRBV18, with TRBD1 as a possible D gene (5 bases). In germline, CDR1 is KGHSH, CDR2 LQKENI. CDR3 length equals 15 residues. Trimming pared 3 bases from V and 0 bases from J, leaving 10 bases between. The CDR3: CASSPTARSTDTQYF. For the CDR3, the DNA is TGTGCCAGCTCACCGACAGCCCGAAGCACAGATACGCAGTATTTT.

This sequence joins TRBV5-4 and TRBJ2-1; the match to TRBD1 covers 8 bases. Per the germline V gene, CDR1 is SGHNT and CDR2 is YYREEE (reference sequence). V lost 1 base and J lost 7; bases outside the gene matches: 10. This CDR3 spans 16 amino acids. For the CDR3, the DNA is TGTGCCAGCAGCTTGTTAAAACAGGGGGGTGGAAATGAGCAGTTCTTC. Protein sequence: CASSLLKQGGGNEQFF. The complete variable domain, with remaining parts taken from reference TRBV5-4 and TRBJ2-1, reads ETGVTQSPTHLIKTRGQQVTLRCSSQSGHNTVSWYQQALGQGPQFIFQYYREEENGRGNFPPRFSGLQFPNYSSELNVNALELDDSALYLCASSLLKQGGGNEQFFGPGTRLTVL.

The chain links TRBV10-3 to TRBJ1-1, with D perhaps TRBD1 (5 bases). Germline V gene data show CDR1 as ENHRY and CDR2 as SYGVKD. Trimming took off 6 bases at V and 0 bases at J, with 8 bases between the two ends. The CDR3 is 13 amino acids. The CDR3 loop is CAISGGLNTEAFF. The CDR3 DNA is TGTGCCATCAGCGGGGGTTTGAACACTGAAGCTTTCTTT.

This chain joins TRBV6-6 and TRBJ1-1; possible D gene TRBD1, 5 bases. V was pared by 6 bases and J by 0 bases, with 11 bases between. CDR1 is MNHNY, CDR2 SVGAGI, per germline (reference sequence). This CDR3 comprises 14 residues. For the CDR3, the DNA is TGTGCCAGCAGATCGACAGCCATGAACACTGAAGCTTTCTTT. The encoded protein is CASRSTAMNTEAFF.

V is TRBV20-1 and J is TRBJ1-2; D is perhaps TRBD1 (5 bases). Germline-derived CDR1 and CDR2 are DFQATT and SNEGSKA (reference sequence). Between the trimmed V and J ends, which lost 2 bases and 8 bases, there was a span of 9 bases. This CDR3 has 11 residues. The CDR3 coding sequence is TGCAGTGCTAGACCAGGGCTCGGCTACACCTTC. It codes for CSARPGLGYTF.

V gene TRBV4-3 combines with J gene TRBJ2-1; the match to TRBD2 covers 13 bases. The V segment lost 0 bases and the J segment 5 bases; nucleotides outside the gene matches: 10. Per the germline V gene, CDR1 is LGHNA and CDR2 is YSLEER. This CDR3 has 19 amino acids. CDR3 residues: CASSQELGLAGEFDNEQFF. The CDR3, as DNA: TGCGCCAGCAGCCAAGAATTAGGACTAGCGGGAGAATTTGACAATGAGCAGTTCTTC.

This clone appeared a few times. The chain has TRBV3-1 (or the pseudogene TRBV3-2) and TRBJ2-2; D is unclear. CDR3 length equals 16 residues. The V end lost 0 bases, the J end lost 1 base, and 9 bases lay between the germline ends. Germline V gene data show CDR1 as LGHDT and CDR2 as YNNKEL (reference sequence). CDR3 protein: CASSQDWRLNTGELFF. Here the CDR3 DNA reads TGTGCCAGCAGCCAAGATTGGCGGTTGAACACCGGGGAGCTGTTTTTT.

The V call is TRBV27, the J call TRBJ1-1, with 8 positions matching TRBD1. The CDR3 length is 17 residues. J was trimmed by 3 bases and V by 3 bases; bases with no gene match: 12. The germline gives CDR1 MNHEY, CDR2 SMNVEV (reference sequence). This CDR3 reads CASSFGAGGQRDTEAFF. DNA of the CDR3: TGTGCCAGCAGTTTCGGGGCAGGGGGCCAGAGGGACACTGAAGCTTTCTTT.

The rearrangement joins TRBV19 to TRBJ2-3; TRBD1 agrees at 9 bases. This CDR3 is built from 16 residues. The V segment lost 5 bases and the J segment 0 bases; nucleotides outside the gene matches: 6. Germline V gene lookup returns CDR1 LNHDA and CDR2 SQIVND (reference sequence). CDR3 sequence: CASSAGTGYSTDTQYF. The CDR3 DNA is TGTGCCAGTAGTGCAGGGACAGGGTATAGCACAGATACGCAGTATTTT.

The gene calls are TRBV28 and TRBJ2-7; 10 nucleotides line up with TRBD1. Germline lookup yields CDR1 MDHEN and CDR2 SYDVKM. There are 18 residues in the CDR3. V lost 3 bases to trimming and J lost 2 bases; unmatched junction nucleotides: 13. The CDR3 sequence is CASSLVGQGSVRAYEQYF. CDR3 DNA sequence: TGTGCCAGCAGTTTGGTGGGACAGGGGTCGGTGCGGGCCTACGAGCAGTACTTC.